These T cell receptor beta chains were read from a single sample in a study of post-analysis software for immune sequencing data. Via MiXCR, TCRdb re-called the PCR reads, giving one row per CDR3 protein. The repertoire includes approximately 730,000 distinct CDR3 sequences, roughly 46% of them detected once, and roughly 4.4% sits in the top ten. Sequences were obtained from blood. The receptors were sampled from a girl aged 5 to 17 with multiple sclerosis. The CDR3 runs from the conserved cysteine through the conserved F or W. A D gene is named only where the DNA matches it firmly. Size values are once, few and many counts, or a class for expanded clones, and some rows have none.

CDR3aa	CDR3nt	v_gene	j_gene	d_gene	abundance
CASSRDYGPHEQFF	TGTGCCAGCAGCCGGGACTACGGACCCCATGAGCAGTTCTTC	TRBV6-6	TRBJ2-1	TRBD2	.
CANSNSGTHNEQFF	TGCGCCAACAGCAACAGCGGGACGCACAATGAGCAGTTCTTC	TRBV5-1	TRBJ2-1	TRBD2	.
CASSRTIAGGLETQYF	TGTGCCAGCAGCCGTACCATAGCGGGAGGGCTGGAGACCCAGTACTTC	TRBV14	TRBJ2-5	TRBD2	few
CASCGGRSNTDTQYF	TGTGCCAGCTGCGGGGGACGGTCTAACACAGATACGCAGTATTTT	TRBV7-2	TRBJ2-3	TRBD2	.
CSVKARRIYNEQFF	TGCAGCGTGAAGGCCCGGCGCATTTACAATGAGCAGTTCTTC	TRBV29-1	TRBJ2-1	.	few
CASSLAILAGEEDTQYF	TGCGCCAGCAGCTTGGCAATCCTAGCGGGAGAGGAAGATACGCAGTATTTT	TRBV5-1	TRBJ2-3	TRBD2	.
CSAGSTRGGQGEQYF	TGCAGTGCTGGTTCCACGAGAGGGGGTCAGGGCGAGCAGTACTTC	TRBV20-1	TRBJ2-7	.	.
CARSGPAEAYEQYF	TGTGCCCGGAGTGGTCCAGCGGAGGCCTACGAGCAGTACTTC	TRBV30	TRBJ2-7	.	.
CATSSPDREPLGAGANVLTF	TGTGCCACCAGTTCCCCCGACAGGGAACCCCTCGGGGCTGGGGCCAACGTCCTGACTTTC	TRBV24-1	TRBJ2-6	TRBD1	few
CAISPRGWGTTDTQYF	TGTGCCATCAGTCCTCGCGGATGGGGAACCACAGATACGCAGTATTTT	TRBV10-3	TRBJ2-3	.	.